This entry lists 14 T cell receptor beta chains sequenced from one sample in a study of T cell repertoires in cytomegalovirus infection. TCRdb fed the reads into MiXCR, producing one record per CDR3 protein. The sample comprises about 480,000 distinct CDR3 sequences, 30% to 40% of which are singletons, and 15% to 20% rests with the top ten. For these TCRs, the target antigens are not known. The source material was cultured PBMCs, sampled from culture after CMV antigen stimulation. Receptor source: a human donor in good health (CMV status not recorded). Some clones in this sample may be carry-over from other donors' samples.

This clonotype was picked up a small number of times. V and J are TRBV6-2 or TRBV6-3 and TRBJ2-1; D is unresolved. This CDR3 has 16 amino acids. V dropped 7 bases and J dropped 4 bases, with 20 bases sitting between them. Per germline, CDR1 MNHEY and CDR2 SVGEGT. In DNA, the CDR3 is TGTGCCAGCAAACTTGGACGGTCGAAACTATACAATGAGCAGTTCTTC. Protein: CASKLGRSKLYNEQFF.

This clonotype was picked up a small number of times. The chain uses TRBV7-2 and TRBJ2-3; 16 nucleotides line up with TRBD2. The CDR3 runs 20 residues. Germline CDR1 is SGHTA and CDR2 is FQGNSA. V lost 4 bases, J lost 4 bases, and 14 bases stayed unmatched. DNA for the CDR3: TGTGCCAGCAGCTCCTCGGGACTAGCGGGAGGGCCCCGGAGTGCAGATACGCAGTATTTT. Protein product: CASSSSGLAGGPRSADTQYF.

The gene calls are TRBV27 and TRBJ2-2; TRBD2 matches at 8 bases. The CDR3 sequence is 14 residues long. Germline V gene lookup returns CDR1 MNHEY and CDR2 SMNVEV (reference sequence). The V gene end was trimmed by 6 bases and the J gene end by 4 bases; junction bases not matched to a gene: 4. CDR3 DNA: TGTGCCAGCAGGGATAGCGGGACCACCGGGGAGCTGTTTTTT. Its translation: CASRDSGTTGELFF.

Ten or more counts support this clonotype. V usage is TRBV28 and J usage is TRBJ2-2; a possible D gene is TRBD2 (6 bases). From germline, CDR1 is MDHEN and CDR2 SYDVKM. The V end was cut by 5 bases, the J end by 2 bases, with 15 bases between. The length of the CDR3 is 16 residues. CDR3 sequence: CASSPILASNTGELFF. CDR3 in DNA: TGTGCCAGCAGTCCAATACTAGCCTCCAACACCGGGGAGCTGTTTTTT.

For this clonotype: A much bigger clone sits one base away, suggesting this may be a read error. The rearrangement links TRBV7-2 to TRBJ1-2; TRBD1 matches 7 bases. CDR1 SGHTA and CDR2 FQGNSA come from the germline V gene. CDR3 length: 16 amino acids. The CDR3 here is CASSPRRQGGSWDYSF. The CDR3 nucleotides are TGTGCCAGCAGCCCGCGTCGACAGGGAGGATCATGGGACTACAGCTTC.

J is TRBJ1-2 and V is TRBV18; no reliable D call. In germline, CDR1 is KGHSH, CDR2 LQKENI. The CDR3 is 15 residues long. V lost 2 bases and J 0 bases, leaving 10 bases between the germline ends. The CDR3 bases are TGTGCCAGCTCACCAGGGAGATCGTCTAACTATGGCTACACCTTC. It yields the protein CASSPGRSSNYGYTF.

This clonotype was picked up many times. The genes are TRBV6-5 and TRBJ1-4; D may be TRBD1 (5 bases). The CDR3 is 14 amino acids. The V end lost 2 bases, the J end lost 8 bases, and 12 bases lay between the germline ends. Germline CDR1 MNHEY, CDR2 SVGAGI. CDR3 sequence reads: CASSYQGGGEKLFF. For the CDR3, the DNA is TGTGCCAGCAGTTACCAGGGTGGGGGGGAAAAACTGTTTTTT.

This clonotype was counted a few times. The V gene is TRBV12-3 or TRBV12-4, the J gene TRBJ2-3; 13 bases agree with TRBD2. CDR3 length: 16 amino acids. The ends lost 6 bases at V and 1 base at J; junction bases unmatched: 4. Here the CDR3 reads CASSWTSGRGTDTQYF. The CDR3 nucleotides read TGTGCCAGCAGCTGGACTAGCGGGAGAGGCACAGATACGCAGTATTTT.

The V and J genes are TRBV28 and TRBJ2-7; 8 bases agree with TRBD1. Germline V lookup: CDR1 MDHEN, CDR2 SYDVKM. This CDR3 has 15 amino acids. Trimming cost V 6 bases and J 3 bases; bases outside gene matches: 10. As DNA, the CDR3 is TGTGCCAGCAGCTCAGACAGGGGACTTTTCTACGAGCAGTACTTC. Protein sequence: CASSSDRGLFYEQYF.

The chain joins TRBV7-3 to TRBJ2-7; D not certain. Germline V gene sequence: CDR1 SGHTA, CDR2 FQGTGA. The V end lost 0 bases, the J end lost 6 bases, and 9 bases lay between the germline ends. The CDR3 runs to 13 residues. The CDR3 spells CASSLTASSEQYF. The CDR3 DNA reads TGTGCCAGCAGCTTAACGGCAAGCTCCGAGCAGTACTTC. Using reference TRBV7-3 and TRBJ2-7 for the parts outside the CDR3, the full variable domain is GAGVSQTPSNKVTEKGKYVELRCDPISGHTALYWYRQSLGQGPEFLIYFQGTGAADDSGLPNDRFFAVRPEGSVSTLKIQRTERGDSAVYLCASSLTASSEQYFGPGTRLTVT.

This clonotype was counted only a few times. J is TRBJ1-2 and V is TRBV7-2; weak D call: TRBD1 (5 bases). CDR1 SGHTA and CDR2 FQGNSA come from the germline V gene. The ends were cut back, 4 bases at V and 7 bases at J, with 10 bases in the middle. The CDR3 has 12 amino acids. The CDR3: CASSYQGSGYTF. Here the CDR3 DNA reads TGTGCCAGCAGCTATCAGGGTAGTGGCTACACCTTC.

The chain uses TRBV5-1 and TRBJ2-7, with 7 nucleotides matching TRBD1. Germline CDR1 is SGHRS and CDR2 is YFSETQ. The CDR3 sequence is 15 residues long. V dropped 0 bases and J dropped 0; count of bases not matched to a gene: 3. This CDR3 reads CASSLGGTASYEQYV. CDR3 nucleotides: TGCGCCAGCAGCTTGGGAGGGACAGCCTCCTACGAGCAGTACGTC.

This clonotype was recorded a few times. The rearrangement joins TRBV19 to TRBJ1-5, with TRBD1 matching over 9 bases. After removal of 7 bases from V and 5 bases from J, the junction contained 9 bases not matched to a gene. This CDR3 spans 15 amino acids. Germline V gene data show CDR1 as LNHDA and CDR2 as SQIVND (reference sequence). CDR3 nucleotide sequence: TGTGCCAGTACCCCCCGGGACAGGGTGGATCAGCCCCAGCATTTT. Translated: CASTPRDRVDQPQHF.

The V call is TRBV12-3 or TRBV12-4, the J call TRBJ2-3; D may be TRBD1 or TRBD2 (6 bases each). Trimming cost V 6 bases and J 6 bases, with 16 bases left between them. The CDR3 is 14 amino acids. CDR3 nucleotide sequence: TGTGCCAGCAGAGTCGGAGGGGGGCGCGATACGCAGTATTTT. This translates into CASRVGGGRDTQYF.